This T cell receptor (beta chain) comes out of a study of T cell responses to AZD1222 COVID-19 vaccine. Assay used: immunoSEQ multiplex PCR; TCRdb lists only in-frame clones, some missing. This table has 120,000 or so clones, roughly 91% appearing once. As to this clone: Its target is not known.

Study outcomes and limitations: Clonal diversity may have been underestimated, and the donors were mostly white British, with more females than males. Spike as a whole was targeted by vaccine-associated CD4 TCRs, dominant at 160-218 and 743-854.

The CDR3 is 18 residues long. CDR1 is WNHNN and CDR2 is SYGVQD in the germline V gene (reference sequence). Trimming removed 3 bases at V and 3 bases at J, with 24 bases between. The chain employs TRBV10-1 and TRBJ2-7; tentatively, D is TRBD2 (6 bases). This clonotype was obtained from an adult in good health. The sample consisted of peripheral blood, taken on day 0 of AZD1222 vaccination. CDR3 nucleotide sequence: TGCGCCAGCAGTGAAGAAGCGGGCCGAACCCCCTTGGACTACGAGCAGTACTTC. Translation: CASSEEAGRTPLDYEQYF.